The next 9 T cell receptor beta chains were all read from a single sample in a study of vaccination effects on CD4 cells after COVID-19. When more than 9 days of culture had elapsed, CD4+ T cells were isolated. SARS-CoV-2 infection was confirmed by PCR in the person between March and December 2020. All participants had two doses of either the BNT162b2 or mRNA-1273 vaccine. These TCRs' antigens remain unknown. Only in-frame clones appear in the TCRdb table, and some are missing; sequencing was by immunoSEQ multiplex PCR. The sample contains roughly 33,000 clones, roughly 75% of which appear only once. Sequenced here: CD4+ T cells from PBMCs cultured without peptide, sampled after COVID-19 vaccination. The receptors shown here come from a human donor who had a prior SARS-CoV-2 infection.

This sequence joins TRBV5-6 and TRBJ1-4, with D possibly matching TRBD1 (6 bases). This CDR3 spans 17 amino acids. Germline-derived CDR1 and CDR2 are SGHDT and YYEEEE. V was cut by 2 bases and J by 0 bases, with 14 bases left in between. CDR3 coding DNA: TGTGCCAGCAGCTTAAGGGGGGCCTTTTCAACTAATGAAAAACTGTTTTTT. Protein product: CASSLRGAFSTNEKLFF. Drawing the rest from reference TRBV5-6 and TRBJ1-4, the complete variable domain is DAGVTQSPTHLIKTRGQQVTLRCSPKSGHDTVSWYQQALGQGPQFIFQYYEEEERQRGNFPDRFSGHQFPNYSSELNVNALLLGDSALYLCASSLRGAFSTNEKLFFGSGTQLSVL.

CDR3 bases: TGCGCCAGCAGCTCCCGGACAGCTAACTATGGCTACACCTTC. Its translation: CASSSRTANYGYTF. The genes are TRBV5-1 and TRBJ1-2; the D gene is possibly TRBD1 (6 bases). The CDR3 spans 14 residues. With 3 bases removed from V and 0 bases from J, the gap between germline ends came to 9 bases. Germline CDR1 reads SGHRS; CDR2 reads YFSETQ. The variable domain in full, with the rest retrieved from reference TRBV5-1 and TRBJ1-2, is KAGVTQTPRYLIKTRGQQVTLSCSPISGHRSVSWYQQTPGQGLQFLFEYFSETQRNKGNFPGRFSGRQFSNSRSEMNVSTLELGDSALYLCASSSRTANYGYTFGSGTRLTVV.

Only a few counts were recorded for this clone. The chain joins TRBV5-1 to TRBJ2-5, with a weak D call TRBD1 (6 bases). CDR3 length equals 15 residues. Trimming cost V 0 bases and J 1 base, with 10 bases left between them. The germline CDR1 and CDR2 sequences are SGHRS and YFSETQ. The CDR3 sequence is CASSLAGTSQETQYF. In DNA form, the CDR3 reads TGCGCCAGCAGCTTGGCTGGGACATCCCAAGAGACCCAGTACTTC.

CDR3 sequence: CAWNGGGSSNEQFF. DNA for the CDR3: TGTGCCTGGAATGGGGGCGGGAGCTCCAATGAGCAGTTCTTC. V is TRBV30 and J is TRBJ2-1, with D possibly TRBD2 on 7 matching bases. The V end lost 4 bases, the J end lost 6 bases, and 16 bases lay between the germline ends. The CDR3 runs to 14 residues. Per the germline V gene, CDR1 is GTSNPN and CDR2 is SVGIG (reference sequence).

This clone was seen more than once but under ten times. The chain employs TRBV6-5 and TRBJ1-1; maybe TRBD1 (6 bases). This CDR3 has 14 residues. V was pared by 6 bases and J by 0 bases, with 11 bases between. Germline lookup yields CDR1 MNHEY and CDR2 SVGAGI. This CDR3 reads CASRDSNLNTEAFF. The CDR3 DNA follows: TGTGCCAGCAGGGACAGTAACCTGAACACTGAAGCTTTCTTT.

This chain connects TRBV4-3 to TRBJ1-2, with D perhaps TRBD1 (5 bases). V was trimmed by 3 bases and J by 0 bases, leaving 17 bases between them. Germline lookup yields CDR1 LGHNA and CDR2 YSLEER. The CDR3 runs 17 residues. Here the CDR3 reads CASSHLGGSGTNYGYTF. In DNA form, the CDR3 reads TGCGCCAGCAGCCACCTAGGTGGGTCAGGGACTAACTATGGCTACACCTTC.

The chain combines TRBV7-2 with TRBJ2-1, with no clear D. CDR1 is SGHTA, CDR2 FQGNSA, per germline. V lost 5 bases and J 10 bases, leaving 15 bases between the germline ends. The CDR3 is 13 amino acids. The CDR3 nucleotides read TGTGCCAGCAGCCCCCTCTTATACGGCGAGCAGTTCTTC. Protein: CASSPLLYGEQFF.

The V call is TRBV5-6, the J call TRBJ1-3, with unresolved D. The V end was cut by 0 bases, the J end by 0 bases, with 10 bases between. The CDR3 is 16 amino acids. CDR1 and CDR2 (germline): SGHDT, YYEEEE. The CDR3 sequence is CASSLGWERSGNTIYF. CDR3 DNA: TGTGCCAGCAGCTTGGGCTGGGAGCGCTCTGGAAACACCATATATTTT.

V gene TRBV11-3 combines with J gene TRBJ2-6; D unclear. CDR3 size: 15 residues. Trimming shortened V by 7 bases and J by 1 base, and 11 bases separated the two germline ends. The germline V gene has CDR1 SGHNT and CDR2 YENEEA. CDR3 in DNA: TGTGCCAGCACCCTTACAATATCTGGGGCCAACGTCCTGACTTTC. Its protein is CASTLTISGANVLTF.